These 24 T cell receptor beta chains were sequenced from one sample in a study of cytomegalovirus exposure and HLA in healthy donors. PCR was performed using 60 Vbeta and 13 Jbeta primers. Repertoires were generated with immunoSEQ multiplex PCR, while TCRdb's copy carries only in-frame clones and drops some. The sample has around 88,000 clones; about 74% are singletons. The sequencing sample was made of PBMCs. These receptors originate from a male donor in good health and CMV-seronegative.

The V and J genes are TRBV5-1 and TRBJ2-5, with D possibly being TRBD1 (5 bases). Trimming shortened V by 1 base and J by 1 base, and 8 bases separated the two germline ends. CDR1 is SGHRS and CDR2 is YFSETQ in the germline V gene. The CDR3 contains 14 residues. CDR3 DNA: TGCGCCAGCAGCTTGCAGGGTCTCCAAGAGACCCAGTACTTC. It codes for CASSLQGLQETQYF.

The CDR3 reads CASSRTSFTGELFF. As DNA, the CDR3 is TGTGCCAGCAGTAGAACTTCTTTTACCGGGGAGCTGTTTTTT. This chain connects TRBV6-4 to TRBJ2-2; no definite D call. The germline CDR1 and CDR2 sequences are MRHNA and SNTAGT. Trimming took 5 bases from V and 5 from J, leaving 12 bases between them. CDR3 length: 14 amino acids.

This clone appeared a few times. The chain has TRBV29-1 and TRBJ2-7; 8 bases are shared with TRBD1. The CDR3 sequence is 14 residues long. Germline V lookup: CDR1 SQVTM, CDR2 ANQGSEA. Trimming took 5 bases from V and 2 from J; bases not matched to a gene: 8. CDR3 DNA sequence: TGCAGCGTTCTCGACAGGGGAGGAACCTACGAGCAGTACTTC. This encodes CSVLDRGGTYEQYF.

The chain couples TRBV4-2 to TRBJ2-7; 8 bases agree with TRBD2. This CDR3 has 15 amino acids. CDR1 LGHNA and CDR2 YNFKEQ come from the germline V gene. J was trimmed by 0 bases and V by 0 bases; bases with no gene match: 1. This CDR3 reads CASSQEGTSSYEQYF. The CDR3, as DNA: TGTGCCAGCAGCCAAGAGGGGACTAGCTCCTACGAGCAGTACTTC.

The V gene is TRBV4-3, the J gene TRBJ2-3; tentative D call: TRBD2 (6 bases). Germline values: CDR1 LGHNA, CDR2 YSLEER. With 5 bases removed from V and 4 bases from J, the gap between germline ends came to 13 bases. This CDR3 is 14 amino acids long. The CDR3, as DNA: TGCGCCAGCAGCGGGGGGAGTCACGCAGATACGCAGTATTTT. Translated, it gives CASSGGSHADTQYF.

The CDR3 DNA reads as TGTGCCAGCAGCTCGCCACGACAGGGATCCAGCGGCTACACCTTC. Its protein product is CASSSPRQGSSGYTF. The chain is built from TRBV7-9 and TRBJ1-2; 7 nucleotides line up with TRBD1. The length of the CDR3 is 15 residues. Germline CDR1 and CDR2: SEHNR and FQNEAQ (reference sequence). V gave up 4 bases and J gave up 8 bases; unmatched junction bases: 13.

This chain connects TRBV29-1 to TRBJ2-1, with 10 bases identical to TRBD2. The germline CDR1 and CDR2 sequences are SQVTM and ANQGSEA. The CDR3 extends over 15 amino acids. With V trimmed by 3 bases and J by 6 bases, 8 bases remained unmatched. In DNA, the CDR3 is TGCAGCGTTGACGACAGCGGGAGGGCCTCCAATGAGCAGTTCTTC. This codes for CSVDDSGRASNEQFF.

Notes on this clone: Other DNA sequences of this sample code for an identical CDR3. The CDR3 region is CASSAQGYEQYF. CDR3 nucleotides: TGTGCCAGCAGTGCTCAGGGGTACGAGCAGTACTTC. This chain links TRBV6-1 with TRBJ2-7; D is perhaps TRBD1 (6 bases). Trimming took 4 bases from V and 4 from J, leaving 8 bases between them. CDR3 length: 12 amino acids. Per the germline V gene, CDR1 is MNHNS and CDR2 is SASEGT.

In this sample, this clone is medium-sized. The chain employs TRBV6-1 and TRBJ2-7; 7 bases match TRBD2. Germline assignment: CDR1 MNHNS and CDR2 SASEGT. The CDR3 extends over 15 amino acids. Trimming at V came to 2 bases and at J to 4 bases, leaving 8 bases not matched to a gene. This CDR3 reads CASSEIVGEGYEQYF. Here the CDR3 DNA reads TGTGCCAGCAGTGAAATAGTAGGGGAGGGATACGAGCAGTACTTC.

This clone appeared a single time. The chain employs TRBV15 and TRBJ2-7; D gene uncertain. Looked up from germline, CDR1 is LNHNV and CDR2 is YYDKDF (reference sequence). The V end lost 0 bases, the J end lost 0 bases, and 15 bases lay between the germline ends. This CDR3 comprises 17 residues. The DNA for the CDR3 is TGTGCCACCAGCAGAGATCTAAGTACAGACGACTCCTACGAGCAGTACTTC. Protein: CATSRDLSTDDSYEQYF.

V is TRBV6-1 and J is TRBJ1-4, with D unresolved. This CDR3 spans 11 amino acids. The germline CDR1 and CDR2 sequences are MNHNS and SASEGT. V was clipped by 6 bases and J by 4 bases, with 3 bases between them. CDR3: CASRRNEKLFF. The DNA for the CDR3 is TGTGCCAGCAGGCGTAATGAAAAACTGTTTTTT.

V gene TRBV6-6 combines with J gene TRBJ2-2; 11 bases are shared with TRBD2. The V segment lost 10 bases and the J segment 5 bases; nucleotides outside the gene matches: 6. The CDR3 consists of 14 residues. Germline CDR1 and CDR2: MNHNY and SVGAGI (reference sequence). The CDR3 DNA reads TGTGCCACCATAGCGGGAGGGTTTACCGGGGAGCTGTTTTTT. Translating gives CATIAGGFTGELFF.

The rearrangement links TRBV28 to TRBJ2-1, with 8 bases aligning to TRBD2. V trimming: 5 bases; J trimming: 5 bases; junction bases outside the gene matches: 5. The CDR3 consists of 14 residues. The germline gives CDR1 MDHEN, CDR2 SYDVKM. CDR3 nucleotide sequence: TGTGCCAGCAGTCCCGGGACTAGTAACAATGAGCAGTTCTTC. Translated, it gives CASSPGTSNNEQFF.

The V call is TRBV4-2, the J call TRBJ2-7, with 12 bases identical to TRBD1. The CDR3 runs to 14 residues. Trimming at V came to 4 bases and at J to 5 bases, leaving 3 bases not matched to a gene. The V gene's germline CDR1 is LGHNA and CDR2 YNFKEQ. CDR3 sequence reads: CASSLGTGGDEQYF. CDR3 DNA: TGTGCCAGCAGCCTCGGGACAGGGGGCGACGAGCAGTACTTC.

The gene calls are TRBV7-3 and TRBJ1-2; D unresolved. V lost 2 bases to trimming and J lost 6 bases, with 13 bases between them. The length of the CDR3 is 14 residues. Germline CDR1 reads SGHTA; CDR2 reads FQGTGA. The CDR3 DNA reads TGTGCCAGCAGCTTACGGTCGGGAGGGAATGGCTACACCTTC. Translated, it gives CASSLRSGGNGYTF.

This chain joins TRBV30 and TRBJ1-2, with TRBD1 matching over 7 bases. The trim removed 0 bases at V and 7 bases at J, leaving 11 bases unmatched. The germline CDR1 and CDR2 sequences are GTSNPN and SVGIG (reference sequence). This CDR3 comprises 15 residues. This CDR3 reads CAWSVIGGGAGGYTF. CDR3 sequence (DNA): TGTGCCTGGAGTGTAATAGGAGGGGGCGCGGGTGGCTACACCTTC.

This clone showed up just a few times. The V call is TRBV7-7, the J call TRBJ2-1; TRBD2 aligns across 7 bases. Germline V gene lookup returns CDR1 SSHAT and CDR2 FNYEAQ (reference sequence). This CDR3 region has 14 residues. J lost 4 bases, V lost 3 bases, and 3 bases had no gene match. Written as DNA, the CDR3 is TGTGCCAGCAGCTTTGGGGGAGGGTACAATGAGCAGTTCTTC. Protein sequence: CASSFGGGYNEQFF.

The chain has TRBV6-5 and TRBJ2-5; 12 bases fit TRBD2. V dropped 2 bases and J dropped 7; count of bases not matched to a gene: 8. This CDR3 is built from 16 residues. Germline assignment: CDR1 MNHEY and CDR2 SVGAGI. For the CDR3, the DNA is TGTGCCAGCAGTTACACGACTAGCGGGAGTAGGGGGACCCAGTACTTC. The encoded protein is CASSYTTSGSRGTQYF.

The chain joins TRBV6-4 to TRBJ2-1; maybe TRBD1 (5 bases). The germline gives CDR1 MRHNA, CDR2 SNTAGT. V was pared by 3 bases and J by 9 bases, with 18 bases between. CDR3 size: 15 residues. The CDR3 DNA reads TGTGCCAGCAGTGAGGTCCAGGGTGGGATCGGTGAGCAGTTCTTC. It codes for CASSEVQGGIGEQFF.

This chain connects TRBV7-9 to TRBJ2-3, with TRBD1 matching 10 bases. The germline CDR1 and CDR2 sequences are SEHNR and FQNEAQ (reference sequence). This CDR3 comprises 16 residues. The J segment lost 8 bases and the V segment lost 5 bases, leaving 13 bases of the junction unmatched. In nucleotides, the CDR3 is TGTGCCAGCAGCATAGACCCGGGACAGGGGTGGAGTACGCAGTATTTT. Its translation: CASSIDPGQGWSTQYF.

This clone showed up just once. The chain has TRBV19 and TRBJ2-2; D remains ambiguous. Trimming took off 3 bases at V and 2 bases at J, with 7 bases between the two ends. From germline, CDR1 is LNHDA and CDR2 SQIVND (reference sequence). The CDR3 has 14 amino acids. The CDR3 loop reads CASSIPFNTGELFF. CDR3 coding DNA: TGTGCCAGTAGTATCCCCTTTAACACCGGGGAGCTGTTTTTT.

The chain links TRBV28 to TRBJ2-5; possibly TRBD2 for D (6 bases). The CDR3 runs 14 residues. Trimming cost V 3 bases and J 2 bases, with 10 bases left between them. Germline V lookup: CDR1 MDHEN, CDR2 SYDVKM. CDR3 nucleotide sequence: TGTGCCAGCAGTTTCCGGCGGGATCAAGAGACCCAGTACTTC. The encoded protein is CASSFRRDQETQYF.

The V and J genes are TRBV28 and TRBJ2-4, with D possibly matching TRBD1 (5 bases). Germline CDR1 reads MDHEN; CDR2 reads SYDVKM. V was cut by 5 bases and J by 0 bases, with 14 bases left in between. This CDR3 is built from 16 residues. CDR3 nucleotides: TGTGCCAGCAGTCCAAGGGGCCTACTAGCCAAAAACATTCAGTACTTC. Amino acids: CASSPRGLLAKNIQYF.

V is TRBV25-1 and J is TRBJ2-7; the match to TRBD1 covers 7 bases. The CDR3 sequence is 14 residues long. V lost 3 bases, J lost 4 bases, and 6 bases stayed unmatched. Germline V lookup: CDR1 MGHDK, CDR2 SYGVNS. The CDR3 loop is CASSDPGTEYEQYF. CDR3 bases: TGTGCCAGCAGTGATCCCGGGACAGAATACGAGCAGTACTTC.